This entry lists 14 T cell receptor beta chains sequenced from one sample in a study of shared clonotypes between healthy human individuals. TCRdb keeps only in-frame clones here, not all; method: immunoSEQ multiplex PCR. The sample records under 2,000,000 clones, approximately 94% being singletons. CD8 cells classed as naive were CD45RO-negative and positively selected for CCR7, excluding terminally differentiated effector memory CD45RA+ cells. Source material: naive CD8+ T cells sorted from blood. The source of these receptors is a young man in good health.

The chain is built from TRBV4-3 and TRBJ2-3; 7 bases are a match to TRBD2. Germline trimming cut 0 bases from V and 1 base from J; bases unmatched to any gene: 7. Germline-derived CDR1 and CDR2 are LGHNA and YSLEER. This CDR3 spans 17 amino acids. DNA of the CDR3: TGCGCCAGCAGCCAAGATAGGACTAGGACCCGCACAGATACGCAGTATTTT. This translates into CASSQDRTRTRTDTQYF.

The chain links TRBV2 to TRBJ1-1; 8 nucleotides align to TRBD1. Germline V lookup: CDR1 SNHLY, CDR2 FYNNEI. The CDR3 covers 16 residues. V shed 3 bases and J 0 bases; nucleotides not matched to a gene: 6. DNA of the CDR3: TGTGCCAGCAGTGATGATCGACAGGGGTTGAACACTGAAGCTTTCTTT. Protein: CASSDDRQGLNTEAFF.

The chain has TRBV4-3 and TRBJ1-4; D may be TRBD1 (5 bases). Looked up from germline, CDR1 is LGHNA and CDR2 is YSLEER. There are 14 residues in the CDR3. With 6 bases removed from V and 6 bases from J, the gap between germline ends came to 14 bases. The CDR3 loop reads CASSRSGLDEKLFF. CDR3 nucleotides: TGCGCCAGCAGTCGATCAGGGTTGGATGAAAAACTGTTTTTT.

V gene TRBV9 combines with J gene TRBJ2-1; D ambiguous. Germline CDR1 reads SGDLS; CDR2 reads YYNGEE. The V and J ends lost 3 bases and 4 bases respectively, with 14 bases between them. The CDR3 is 15 amino acids. The CDR3 spells CASSEESARYNEQFF. The CDR3 DNA reads TGTGCCAGCAGCGAGGAGTCGGCGCGGTACAATGAGCAGTTCTTC.

For this clone: The same CDR3 arises from other DNA sequences in this sample as well. The chain carries TRBV9 and TRBJ2-2; possible D gene TRBD2, 6 bases. From germline, CDR1 is SGDLS and CDR2 YYNGEE. Trimming took 2 bases from V and 8 from J, leaving 10 bases between them. The CDR3 covers 13 residues. As DNA, the CDR3 is TGTGCCAGCAGCGTCGCCGGGGGTGGGGAGCTGTTTTTT. It encodes CASSVAGGGELFF.

The V and J genes are TRBV19 and TRBJ2-7; a possible D gene is TRBD2 (6 bases). Trimming took 7 bases from V and 7 from J, leaving 17 bases between them. The CDR3 runs 13 residues. Germline CDR1 is LNHDA and CDR2 is SQIVND (reference sequence). The CDR3 region is CASTQTSSGEQYF. The CDR3 DNA reads TGTGCCAGTACCCAGACTAGTTCGGGTGAGCAGTACTTC.

The J gene is TRBJ1-2, the V gene TRBV4-1, with 7 bases lining up with TRBD1. V lost 1 base and J lost 7; bases outside the gene matches: 6. Germline CDR1 and CDR2: MGHRA and YSYEKL. This CDR3 spans 14 amino acids. For the CDR3, the DNA is TGCGCCAGCAGCCAAGTAGGGACAGATTCTGGCTACACCTTC. Protein sequence: CASSQVGTDSGYTF.

This clone was recorded only once. The chain uses TRBV28 and TRBJ1-6; the match to TRBD1 covers 7 bases. The CDR3 sequence is 18 residues long. The ends lost 3 bases at V and 2 bases at J; junction bases unmatched: 10. Germline V gene sequence: CDR1 MDHEN, CDR2 SYDVKM. CDR3 in amino acids: CASSFGQGGEAYNSPLHF. CDR3 nucleotide sequence: TGTGCCAGCAGTTTCGGGCAGGGGGGAGAGGCCTATAATTCACCCCTCCACTTT.

The chain couples TRBV2 to TRBJ2-5; D uncertain. This CDR3 contains 13 residues. V shed 3 bases and J shed 0 bases, with 5 bases lying between them. Germline lookup yields CDR1 SNHLY and CDR2 FYNNEI. The CDR3 DNA sequence: TGTGCCAGCAGTGATGTCTACCAAGAGACCCAGTACTTC. This encodes CASSDVYQETQYF.

CDR3 amino acids: CASSYSSTVDTEAFF. The CDR3 region has the DNA TGTGCCAGCAGTTACTCGAGTACAGTCGACACTGAAGCTTTCTTT. The gene calls are TRBV6-5 and TRBJ1-1; D not resolved. V lost 0 bases and J lost 3, with 11 bases in between. Germline V CDR1 and CDR2: MNHEY, SVGAGI. The length of the CDR3 is 15 residues.

The chain employs TRBV6-1 and TRBJ1-5; no reliable D call. Germline CDR1 MNHNS, CDR2 SASEGT. The CDR3 is 14 amino acids. V gave up 2 bases and J gave up 3 bases, with 8 bases separating them. In nucleotides, the CDR3 is TGTGCCAGCAGTGAATGGGGTTCCAATCAGCCCCAGCATTTT. This codes for CASSEWGSNQPQHF.

The CDR3 region has the DNA TGCGCCAGCAGCCGCGAAGGGGGGACCGACACCGGGGAGCTGTTTTTT. It yields the protein CASSREGGTDTGELFF. J is TRBJ2-2 and V is TRBV4-1; perhaps D is TRBD1 or TRBD2 (6 bases each). Germline CDR1 MGHRA, CDR2 YSYEKL. V lost 4 bases, J lost 3 bases, and 15 bases lay in between. This CDR3 is built from 16 residues.

V gene TRBV29-1 combines with J gene TRBJ2-7, with 7 bases lining up with TRBD1. Looked up from germline, CDR1 is SQVTM and CDR2 is ANQGSEA. CDR3 length equals 13 residues. The junction had 4 bases not matched to a gene; V was cut back by 3 bases and J by 2 bases. The CDR3 nucleotides are TGCAGCGTTGACACAGGGGACCCCTACGAGCAGTACTTC. It codes for CSVDTGDPYEQYF.

Of note for this clone: Other DNA variants within this sample encode the same CDR3. The chain is built from TRBV5-4 and TRBJ2-7; 9 bases map to TRBD2. Germline V gene sequence: CDR1 SGHNT, CDR2 YYREEE (reference sequence). The CDR3 length is 13 residues. J was trimmed by 4 bases and V by 3 bases; bases with no gene match: 2. Here the CDR3 DNA reads TGTGCCAGCAGCTCGGGACTAGCTTACGAGCAGTACTTC. This encodes CASSSGLAYEQYF.